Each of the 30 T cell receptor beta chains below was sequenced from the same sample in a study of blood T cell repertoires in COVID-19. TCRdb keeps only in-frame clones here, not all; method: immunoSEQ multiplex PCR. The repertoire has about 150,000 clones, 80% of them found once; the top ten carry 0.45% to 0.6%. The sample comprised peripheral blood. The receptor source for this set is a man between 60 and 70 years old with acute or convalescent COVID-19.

CDR3 DNA: TGTGCCAGCAGCTTGGGAGGGATCCAAACCGGGGAGCTGTTTTTT. This encodes CASSLGGIQTGELFF. The gene calls are TRBV5-5 and TRBJ2-2; D is perhaps TRBD2 (5 bases). The germline V and J ends were trimmed by 0 bases and 5 bases, with 11 bases remaining between them. The CDR3 totals 15 residues. CDR1 and CDR2 (germline): SGHKS, YYEKEE (reference sequence).

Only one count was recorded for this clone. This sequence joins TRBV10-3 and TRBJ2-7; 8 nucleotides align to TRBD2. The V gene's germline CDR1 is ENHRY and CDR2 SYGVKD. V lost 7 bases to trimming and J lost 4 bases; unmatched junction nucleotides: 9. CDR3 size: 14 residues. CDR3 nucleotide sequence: TGTGCCATCACCCCCGGGAGGGGAACTTACGAGCAGTACTTC. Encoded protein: CAITPGRGTYEQYF.

CDR3 nucleotides: TGTGCCAGTAGTATAAGGGGGTTGAACACTGAAGCTTTCTTT. Translating it yields CASSIRGLNTEAFF. The rearrangement joins TRBV19 to TRBJ1-1; D perhaps matches TRBD1 (6 bases). Germline CDR1 LNHDA, CDR2 SQIVND (reference sequence). The CDR3 runs to 14 residues. V was trimmed by 2 bases and J by 0 bases, leaving 7 bases between them.

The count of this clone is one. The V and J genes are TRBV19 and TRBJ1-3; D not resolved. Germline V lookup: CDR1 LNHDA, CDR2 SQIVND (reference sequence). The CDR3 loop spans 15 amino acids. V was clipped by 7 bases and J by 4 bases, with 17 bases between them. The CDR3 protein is CASTNFLASGNTIYF. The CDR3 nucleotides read TGTGCCAGTACGAATTTTCTTGCGTCCGGAAACACCATATATTTT. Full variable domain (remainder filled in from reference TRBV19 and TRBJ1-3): DGGITQSPKYLFRKEGQNVTLSCEQNLNHDAMYWYRQDPGQGLRLIYYSQIVNDFQKGDIAEGYSVSREKKESFPLTVTSAQKNPTAFYLCASTNFLASGNTIYFGEGSWLTVV.

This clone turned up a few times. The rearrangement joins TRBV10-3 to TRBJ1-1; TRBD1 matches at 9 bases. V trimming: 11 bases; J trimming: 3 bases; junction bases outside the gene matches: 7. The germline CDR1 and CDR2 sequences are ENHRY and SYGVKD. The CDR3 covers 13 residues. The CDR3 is CASRDRADTEAFF. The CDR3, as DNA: TGTGCCTCCCGGGACAGGGCGGACACTGAAGCTTTCTTT.

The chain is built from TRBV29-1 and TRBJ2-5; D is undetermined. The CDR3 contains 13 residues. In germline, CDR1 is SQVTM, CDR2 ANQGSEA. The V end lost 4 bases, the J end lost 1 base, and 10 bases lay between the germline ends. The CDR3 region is CSVGSVTQETQYF. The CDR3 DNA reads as TGCAGCGTTGGGTCAGTAACCCAAGAGACCCAGTACTTC.

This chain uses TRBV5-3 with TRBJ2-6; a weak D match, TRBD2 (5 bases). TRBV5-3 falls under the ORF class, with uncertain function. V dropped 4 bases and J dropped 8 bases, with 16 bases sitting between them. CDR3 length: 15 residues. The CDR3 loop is CARSGRRGGPNVLTF. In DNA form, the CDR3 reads TGTGCCAGAAGCGGACGGAGAGGAGGCCCCAACGTCCTGACTTTC.

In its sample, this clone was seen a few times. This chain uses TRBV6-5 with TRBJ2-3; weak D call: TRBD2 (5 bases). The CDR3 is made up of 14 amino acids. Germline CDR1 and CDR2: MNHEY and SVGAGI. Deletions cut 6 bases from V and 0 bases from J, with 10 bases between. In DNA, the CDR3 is TGTGCCAGCAGGATGGACTCTAGCACAGATACGCAGTATTTT. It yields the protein CASRMDSSTDTQYF.

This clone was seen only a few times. In nucleotides, the CDR3 is TGTGCCATCAGTGATATCCGGGACAGAGGAAACACCATATATTTT. Translated: CAISDIRDRGNTIYF. V is TRBV10-3 and J is TRBJ1-3; 7 positions agree with TRBD1. Trimming took 3 bases from V and 4 from J; bases not matched to a gene: 6. Germline V gives CDR1 ENHRY, CDR2 SYGVKD. The CDR3 spans 15 residues.

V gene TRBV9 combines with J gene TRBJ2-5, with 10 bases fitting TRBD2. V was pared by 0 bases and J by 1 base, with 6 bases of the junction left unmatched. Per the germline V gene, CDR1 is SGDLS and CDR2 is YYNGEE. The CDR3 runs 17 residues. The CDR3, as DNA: TGTGCCAGCAGCGTAGGGTCTAGCGGGAGCCCCCAAGAGACCCAGTACTTC. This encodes CASSVGSSGSPQETQYF.

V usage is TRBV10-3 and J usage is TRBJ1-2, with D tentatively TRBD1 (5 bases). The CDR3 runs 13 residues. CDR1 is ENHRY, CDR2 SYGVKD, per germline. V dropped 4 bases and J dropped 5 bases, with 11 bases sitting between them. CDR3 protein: CAISGTRMYGYTF. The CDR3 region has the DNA TGTGCCATCAGTGGGACAAGAATGTATGGCTACACCTTC.

CDR3 sequence (DNA): TGTGCCAGCAGTCTAGCGGGGTCCTACAATGAGCAGTTCTTC. Its translation is CASSLAGSYNEQFF. This chain uses TRBV27 with TRBJ2-1; 9 bases map to TRBD2. In germline, CDR1 is MNHEY, CDR2 SMNVEV (reference sequence). Trimming at V came to 5 bases and at J to 1 base, leaving 0 bases not matched to a gene. The CDR3 contains 14 residues.

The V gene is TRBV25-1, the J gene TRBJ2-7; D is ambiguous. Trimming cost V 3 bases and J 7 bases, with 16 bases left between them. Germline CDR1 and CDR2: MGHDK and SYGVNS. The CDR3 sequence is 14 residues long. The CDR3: CASSDPPCRREQYF. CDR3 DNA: TGTGCCAGCAGTGATCCTCCTTGTCGGCGGGAGCAGTACTTC.

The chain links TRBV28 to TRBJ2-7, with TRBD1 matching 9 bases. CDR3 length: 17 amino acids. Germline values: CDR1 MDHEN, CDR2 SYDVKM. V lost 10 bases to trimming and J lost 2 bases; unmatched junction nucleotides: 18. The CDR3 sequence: CATQTPGTGIKAYEQYF. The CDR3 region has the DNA TGTGCCACCCAAACCCCCGGGACAGGGATTAAGGCCTACGAGCAGTACTTC.

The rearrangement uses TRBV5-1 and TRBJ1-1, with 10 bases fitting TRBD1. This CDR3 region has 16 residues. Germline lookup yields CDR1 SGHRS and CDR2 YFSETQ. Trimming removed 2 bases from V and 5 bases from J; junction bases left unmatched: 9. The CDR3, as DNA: TGCGCCAGCAGCTTTGGACAGGGGGTGTTGGTAACTGAAGCTTTCTTT. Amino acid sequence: CASSFGQGVLVTEAFF.

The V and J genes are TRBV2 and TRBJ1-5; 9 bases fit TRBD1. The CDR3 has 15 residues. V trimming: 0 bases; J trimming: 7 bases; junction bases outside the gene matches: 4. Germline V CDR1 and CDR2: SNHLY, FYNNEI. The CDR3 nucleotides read TGTGCCAGCAGTGAAGCTGACAGGGGGAGCCAGCCCCAGCATTTT. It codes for CASSEADRGSQPQHF.

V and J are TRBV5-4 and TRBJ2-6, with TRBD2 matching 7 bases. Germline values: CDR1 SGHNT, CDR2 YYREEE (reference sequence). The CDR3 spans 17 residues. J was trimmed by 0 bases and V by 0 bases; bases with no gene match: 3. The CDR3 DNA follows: TGTGCCAGCAGCTTGGACGGGGGGAGCTCTGGGGCCAACGTCCTGACTTTC. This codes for CASSLDGGSSGANVLTF.

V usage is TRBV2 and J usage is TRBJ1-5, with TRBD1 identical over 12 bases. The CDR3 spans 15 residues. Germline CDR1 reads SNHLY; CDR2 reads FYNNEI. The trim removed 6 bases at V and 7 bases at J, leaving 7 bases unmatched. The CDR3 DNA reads TGTGCCAGCAGGAGGGACAGGGGGCTGGAGCAGCCCCAGCATTTT. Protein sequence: CASRRDRGLEQPQHF.

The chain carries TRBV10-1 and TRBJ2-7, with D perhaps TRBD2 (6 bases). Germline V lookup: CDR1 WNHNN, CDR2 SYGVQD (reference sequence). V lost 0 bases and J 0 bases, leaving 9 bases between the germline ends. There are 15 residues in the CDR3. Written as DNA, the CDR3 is TGCGCCAGCAGTGAGTCGGGGCGGGGCTCCTACGAGCAGTACTTC. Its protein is CASSESGRGSYEQYF.

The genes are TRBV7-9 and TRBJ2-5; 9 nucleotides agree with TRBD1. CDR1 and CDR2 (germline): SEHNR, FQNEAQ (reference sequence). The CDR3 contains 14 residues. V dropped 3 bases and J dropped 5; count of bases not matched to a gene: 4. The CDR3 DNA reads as TGTGCCAGCAGCTTTACAGGGGGCGGGGAGACCCAGTACTTC. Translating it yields CASSFTGGGETQYF.

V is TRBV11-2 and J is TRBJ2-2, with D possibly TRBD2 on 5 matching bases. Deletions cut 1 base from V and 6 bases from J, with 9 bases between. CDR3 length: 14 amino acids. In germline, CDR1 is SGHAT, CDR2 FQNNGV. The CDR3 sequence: CASSLARVPGELFF. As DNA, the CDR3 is TGTGCCAGCAGCTTAGCGAGGGTTCCCGGGGAGCTGTTTTTT.

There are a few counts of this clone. CDR3 sequence (DNA): TGTGCCAGCAGCCAGGACAGTGTCTATGGCTACACCTTC. This encodes CASSQDSVYGYTF. The gene calls are TRBV7-9 and TRBJ1-2, with a possible D match to TRBD1 (6 bases). The CDR3 sequence is 13 residues long. The germline V gene encodes CDR1 SEHNR and CDR2 FQNEAQ (reference sequence). Trimming cost V 5 bases and J 4 bases, with 11 bases left between them.

CDR3 sequence (DNA): TGTGCCAGCAGTTTCTGGACAGGGGGTGCGAGCACTGAAGCTTTCTTT. It is translated as CASSFWTGGASTEAFF. The rearrangement links TRBV27 to TRBJ1-1, with TRBD1 matching 10 bases. This CDR3 region has 16 residues. Trimming took 3 bases from V and 4 from J; bases not matched to a gene: 8. Per the germline V gene, CDR1 is MNHEY and CDR2 is SMNVEV (reference sequence).

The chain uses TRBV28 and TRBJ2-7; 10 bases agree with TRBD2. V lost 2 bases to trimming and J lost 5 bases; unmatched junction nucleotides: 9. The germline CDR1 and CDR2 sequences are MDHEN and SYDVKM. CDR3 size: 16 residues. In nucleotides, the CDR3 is TGTGCCAGCAGTTTACCCCTAGCGGGAGTAGAGGACGAGCAGTACTTC. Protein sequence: CASSLPLAGVEDEQYF. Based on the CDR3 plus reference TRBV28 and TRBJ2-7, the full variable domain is DVKVTQSSRYLVKRTGEKVFLECVQDMDHENMFWYRQDPGLGLRLIYFSYDVKMKEKGDIPEGYSVSREKKERFSLILESASTNQTSMYLCASSLPLAGVEDEQYFGPGTRLTVT.

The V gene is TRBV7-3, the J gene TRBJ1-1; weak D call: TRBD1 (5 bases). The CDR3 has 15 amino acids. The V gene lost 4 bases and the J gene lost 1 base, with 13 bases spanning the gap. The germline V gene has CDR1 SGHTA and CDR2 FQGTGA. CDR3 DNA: TGTGCCAGCAGCTCGGACGGTCAGGGGAACACTGAAGCTTTCTTT. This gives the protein CASSSDGQGNTEAFF. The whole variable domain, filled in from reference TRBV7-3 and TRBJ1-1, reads GAGVSQTPSNKVTEKGKYVELRCDPISGHTALYWYRQSLGQGPEFLIYFQGTGAADDSGLPNDRFFAVRPEGSVSTLKIQRTERGDSAVYLCASSSDGQGNTEAFFGQGTRLTVV.

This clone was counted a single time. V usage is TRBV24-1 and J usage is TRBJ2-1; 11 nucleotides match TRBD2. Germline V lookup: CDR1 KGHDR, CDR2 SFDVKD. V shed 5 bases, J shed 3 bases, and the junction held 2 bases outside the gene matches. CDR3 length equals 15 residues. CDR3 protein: CATSVGTSGYNEQFF. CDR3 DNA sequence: TGTGCCACCAGTGTTGGGACTAGCGGCTACAATGAGCAGTTCTTC.

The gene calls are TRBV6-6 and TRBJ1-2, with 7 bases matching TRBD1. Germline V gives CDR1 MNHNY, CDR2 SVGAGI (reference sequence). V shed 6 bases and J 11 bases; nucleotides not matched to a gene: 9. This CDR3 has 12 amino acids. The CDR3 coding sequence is TGTGCCAGCAGGCCTTCACAGGGGTGGTACACCTTC. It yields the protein CASRPSQGWYTF.

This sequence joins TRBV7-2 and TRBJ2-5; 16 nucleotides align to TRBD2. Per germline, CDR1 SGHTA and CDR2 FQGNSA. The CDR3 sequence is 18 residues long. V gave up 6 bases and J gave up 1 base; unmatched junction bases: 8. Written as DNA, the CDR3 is TGTGCCAGCAGGCCAGGGACTAGCGGGGGGGCCCGCCAAGAGACCCAGTACTTC. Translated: CASRPGTSGGARQETQYF. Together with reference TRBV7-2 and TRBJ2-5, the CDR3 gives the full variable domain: GAGVSQSPSNKVTEKGKDVELRCDPISGHTALYWYRQSLGQGLEFLIYFQGNSAPDKSGLPSDRFSAERTGGSVSTLTIQRTQQEDSAVYLCASRPGTSGGARQETQYFGPGTRLLVL.

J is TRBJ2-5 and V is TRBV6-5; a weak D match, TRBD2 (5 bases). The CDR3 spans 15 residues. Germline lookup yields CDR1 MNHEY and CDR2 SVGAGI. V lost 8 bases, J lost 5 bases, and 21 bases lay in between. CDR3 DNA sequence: TGTGCCAGCGAGCCCTCTCCCCCCCCGGGGGAGACCCAGTACTTC. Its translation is CASEPSPPPGETQYF.

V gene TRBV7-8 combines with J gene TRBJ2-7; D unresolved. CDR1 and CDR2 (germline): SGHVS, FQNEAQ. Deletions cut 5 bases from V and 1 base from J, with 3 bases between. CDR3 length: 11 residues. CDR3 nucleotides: TGTGCCAGCAGCCCTTCCTACGAGCAGTACTTC. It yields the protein CASSPSYEQYF.